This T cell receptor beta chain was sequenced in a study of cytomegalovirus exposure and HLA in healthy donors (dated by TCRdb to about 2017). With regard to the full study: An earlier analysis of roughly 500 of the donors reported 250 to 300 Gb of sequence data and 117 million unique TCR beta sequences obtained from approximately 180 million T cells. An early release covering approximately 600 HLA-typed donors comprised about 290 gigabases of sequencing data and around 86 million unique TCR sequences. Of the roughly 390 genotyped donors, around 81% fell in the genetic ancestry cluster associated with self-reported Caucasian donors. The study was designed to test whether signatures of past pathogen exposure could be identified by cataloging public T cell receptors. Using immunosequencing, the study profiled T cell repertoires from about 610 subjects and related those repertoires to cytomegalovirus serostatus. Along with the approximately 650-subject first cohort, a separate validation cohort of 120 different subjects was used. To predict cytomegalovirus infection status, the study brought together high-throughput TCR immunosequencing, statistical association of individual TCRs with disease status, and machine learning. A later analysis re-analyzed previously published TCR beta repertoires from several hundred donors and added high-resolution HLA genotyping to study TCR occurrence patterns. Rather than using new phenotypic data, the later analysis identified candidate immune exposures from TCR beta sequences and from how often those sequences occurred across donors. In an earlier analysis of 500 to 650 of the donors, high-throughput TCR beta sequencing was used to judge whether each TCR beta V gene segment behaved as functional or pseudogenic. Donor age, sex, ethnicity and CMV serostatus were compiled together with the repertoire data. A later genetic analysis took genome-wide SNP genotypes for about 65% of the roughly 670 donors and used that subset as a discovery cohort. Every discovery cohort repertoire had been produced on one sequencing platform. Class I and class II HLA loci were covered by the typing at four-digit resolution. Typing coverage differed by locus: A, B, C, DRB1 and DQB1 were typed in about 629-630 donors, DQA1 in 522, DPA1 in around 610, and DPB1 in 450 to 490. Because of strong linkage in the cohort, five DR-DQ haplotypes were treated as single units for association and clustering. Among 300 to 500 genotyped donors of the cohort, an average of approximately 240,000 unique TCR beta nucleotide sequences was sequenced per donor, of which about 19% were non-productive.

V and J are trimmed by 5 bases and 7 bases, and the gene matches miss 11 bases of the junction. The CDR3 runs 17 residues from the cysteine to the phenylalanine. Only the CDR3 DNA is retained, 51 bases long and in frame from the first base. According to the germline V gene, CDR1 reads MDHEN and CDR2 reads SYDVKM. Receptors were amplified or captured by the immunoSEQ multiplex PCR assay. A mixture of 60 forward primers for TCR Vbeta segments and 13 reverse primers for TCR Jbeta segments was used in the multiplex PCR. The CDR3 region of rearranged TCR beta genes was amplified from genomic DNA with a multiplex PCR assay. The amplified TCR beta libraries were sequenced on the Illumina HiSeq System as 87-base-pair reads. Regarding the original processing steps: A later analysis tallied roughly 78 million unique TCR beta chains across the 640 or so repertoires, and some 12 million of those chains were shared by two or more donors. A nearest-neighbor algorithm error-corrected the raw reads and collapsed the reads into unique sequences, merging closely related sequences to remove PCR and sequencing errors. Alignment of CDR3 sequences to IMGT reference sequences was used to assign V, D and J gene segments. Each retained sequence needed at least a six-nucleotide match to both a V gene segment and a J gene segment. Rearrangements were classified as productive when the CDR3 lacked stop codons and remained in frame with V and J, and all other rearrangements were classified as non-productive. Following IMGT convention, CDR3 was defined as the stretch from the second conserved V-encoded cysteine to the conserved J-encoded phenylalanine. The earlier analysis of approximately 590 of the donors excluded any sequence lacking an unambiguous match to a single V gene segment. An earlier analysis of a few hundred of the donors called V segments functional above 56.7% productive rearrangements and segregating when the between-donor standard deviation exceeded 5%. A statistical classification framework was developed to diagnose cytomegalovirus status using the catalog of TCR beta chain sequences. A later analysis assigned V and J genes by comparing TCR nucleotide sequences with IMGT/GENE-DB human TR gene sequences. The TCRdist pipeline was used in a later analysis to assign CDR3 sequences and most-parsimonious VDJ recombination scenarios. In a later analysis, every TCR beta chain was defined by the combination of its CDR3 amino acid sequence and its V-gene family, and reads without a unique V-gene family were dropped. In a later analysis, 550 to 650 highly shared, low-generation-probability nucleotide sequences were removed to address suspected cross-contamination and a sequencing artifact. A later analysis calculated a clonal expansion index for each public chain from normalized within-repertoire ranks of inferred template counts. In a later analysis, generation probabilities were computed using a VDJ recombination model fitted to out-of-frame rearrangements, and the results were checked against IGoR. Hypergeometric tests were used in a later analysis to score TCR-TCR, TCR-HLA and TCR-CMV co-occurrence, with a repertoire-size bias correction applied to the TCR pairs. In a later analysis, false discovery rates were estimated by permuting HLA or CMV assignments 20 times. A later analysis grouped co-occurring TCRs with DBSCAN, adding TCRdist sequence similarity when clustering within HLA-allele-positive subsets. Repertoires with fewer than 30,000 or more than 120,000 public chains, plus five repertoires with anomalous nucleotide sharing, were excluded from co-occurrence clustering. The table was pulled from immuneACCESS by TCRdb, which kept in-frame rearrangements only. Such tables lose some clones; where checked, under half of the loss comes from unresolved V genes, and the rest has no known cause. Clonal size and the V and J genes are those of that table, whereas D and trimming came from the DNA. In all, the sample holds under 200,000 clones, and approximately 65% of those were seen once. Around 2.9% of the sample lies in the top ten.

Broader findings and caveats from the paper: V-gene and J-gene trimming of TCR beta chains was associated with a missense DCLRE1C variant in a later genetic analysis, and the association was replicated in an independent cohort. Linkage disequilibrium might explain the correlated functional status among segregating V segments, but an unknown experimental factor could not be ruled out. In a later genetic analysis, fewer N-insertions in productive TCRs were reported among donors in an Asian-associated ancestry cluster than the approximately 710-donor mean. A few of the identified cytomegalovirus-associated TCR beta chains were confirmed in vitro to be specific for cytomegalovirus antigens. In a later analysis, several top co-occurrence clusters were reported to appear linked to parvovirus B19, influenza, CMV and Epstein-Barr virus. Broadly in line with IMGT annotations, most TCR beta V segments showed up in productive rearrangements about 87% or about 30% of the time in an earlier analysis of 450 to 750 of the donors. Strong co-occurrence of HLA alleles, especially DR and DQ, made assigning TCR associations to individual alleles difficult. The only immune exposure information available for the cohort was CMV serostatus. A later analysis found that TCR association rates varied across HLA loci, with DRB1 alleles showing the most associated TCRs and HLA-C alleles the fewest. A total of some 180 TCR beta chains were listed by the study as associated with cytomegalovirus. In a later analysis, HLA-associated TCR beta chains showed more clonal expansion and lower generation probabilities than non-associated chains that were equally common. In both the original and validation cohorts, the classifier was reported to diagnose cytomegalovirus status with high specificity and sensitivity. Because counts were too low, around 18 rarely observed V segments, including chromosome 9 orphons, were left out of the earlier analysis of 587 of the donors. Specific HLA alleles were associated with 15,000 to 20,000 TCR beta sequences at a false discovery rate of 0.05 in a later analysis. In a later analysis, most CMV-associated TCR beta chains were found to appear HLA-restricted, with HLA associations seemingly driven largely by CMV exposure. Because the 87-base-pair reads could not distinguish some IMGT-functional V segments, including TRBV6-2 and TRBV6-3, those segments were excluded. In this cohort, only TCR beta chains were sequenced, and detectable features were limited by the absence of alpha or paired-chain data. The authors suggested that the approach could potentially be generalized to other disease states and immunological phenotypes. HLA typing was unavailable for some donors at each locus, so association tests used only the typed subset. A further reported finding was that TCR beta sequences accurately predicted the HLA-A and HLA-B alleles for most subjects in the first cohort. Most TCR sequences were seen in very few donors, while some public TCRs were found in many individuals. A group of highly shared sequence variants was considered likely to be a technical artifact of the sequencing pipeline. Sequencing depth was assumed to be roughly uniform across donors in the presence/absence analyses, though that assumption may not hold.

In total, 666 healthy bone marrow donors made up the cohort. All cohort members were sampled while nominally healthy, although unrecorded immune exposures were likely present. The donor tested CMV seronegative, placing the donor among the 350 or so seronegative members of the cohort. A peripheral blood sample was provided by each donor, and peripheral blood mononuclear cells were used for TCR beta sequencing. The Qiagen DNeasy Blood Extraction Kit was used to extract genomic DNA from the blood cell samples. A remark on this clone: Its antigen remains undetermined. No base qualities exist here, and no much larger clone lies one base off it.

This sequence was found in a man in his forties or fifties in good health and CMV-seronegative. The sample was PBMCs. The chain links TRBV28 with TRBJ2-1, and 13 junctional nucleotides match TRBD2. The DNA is TGTGCCAGCAGTCCCCTGGCCACTAGCGGGGGGGGGAATGAGCAGTTCTTC. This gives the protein CASSPLATSGGGNEQFF.